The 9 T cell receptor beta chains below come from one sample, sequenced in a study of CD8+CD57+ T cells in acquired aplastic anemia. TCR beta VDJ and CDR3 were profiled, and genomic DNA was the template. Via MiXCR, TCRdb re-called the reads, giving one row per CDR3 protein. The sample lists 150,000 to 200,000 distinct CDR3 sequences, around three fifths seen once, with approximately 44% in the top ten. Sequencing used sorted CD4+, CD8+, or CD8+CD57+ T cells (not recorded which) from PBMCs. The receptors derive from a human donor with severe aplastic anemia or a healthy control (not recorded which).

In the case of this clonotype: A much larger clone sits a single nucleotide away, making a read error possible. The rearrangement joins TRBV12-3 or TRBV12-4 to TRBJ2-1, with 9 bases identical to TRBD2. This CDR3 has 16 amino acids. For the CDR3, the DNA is TGTGCCAGCAGTTTTCGGCCTAGCGGGGACTACAATGAGCAGTCCTTC. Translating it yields CASSFRPSGDYNEQSF.

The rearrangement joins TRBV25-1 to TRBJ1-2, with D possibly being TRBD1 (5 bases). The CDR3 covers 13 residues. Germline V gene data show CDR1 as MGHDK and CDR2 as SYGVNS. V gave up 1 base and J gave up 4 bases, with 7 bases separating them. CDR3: CASSEWGPYGYTF. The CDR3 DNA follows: TGTGCCAGCAGTGAATGGGGACCCTATGGCTACACCTTC.

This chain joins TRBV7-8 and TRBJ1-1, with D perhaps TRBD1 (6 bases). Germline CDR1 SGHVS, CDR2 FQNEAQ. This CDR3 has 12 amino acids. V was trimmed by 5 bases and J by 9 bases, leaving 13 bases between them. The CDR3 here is CASSVGGTQAFF. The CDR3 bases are TGTGCCAGCAGCGTAGGCGGGACACAAGCTTTCTTT. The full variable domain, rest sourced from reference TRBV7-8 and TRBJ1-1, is GAGVSQSPRYKVAKRGQDVALRCDPISGHVSLFWYQQALGQGPEFLTYFQNEAQLDKSGLPSDRFFAERPEGSVSTLKIQRTQQEDSAVYLCASSVGGTQAFFGQGTRLTVV.

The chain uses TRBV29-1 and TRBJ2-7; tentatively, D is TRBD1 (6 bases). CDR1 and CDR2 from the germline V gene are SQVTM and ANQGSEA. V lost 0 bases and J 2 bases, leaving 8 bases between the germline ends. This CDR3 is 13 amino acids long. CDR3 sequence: CSVEDQGTYEQYF. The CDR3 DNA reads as TGCAGCGTTGAAGATCAGGGGACCTACGAGCAGTACTTC.

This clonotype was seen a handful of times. The CDR3 nucleotides read TGTGCCAGCAGTGACAGGAGGTCCGAGCAGTACTTC. Translated, it gives CASSDRRSEQYF. This chain joins TRBV6-1 and TRBJ2-7, with D possibly matching TRBD2 (5 bases). This CDR3 has 12 residues. Trimming took 3 bases from V and 6 from J, leaving 9 bases between them. CDR1 and CDR2 (germline): MNHNS, SASEGT.

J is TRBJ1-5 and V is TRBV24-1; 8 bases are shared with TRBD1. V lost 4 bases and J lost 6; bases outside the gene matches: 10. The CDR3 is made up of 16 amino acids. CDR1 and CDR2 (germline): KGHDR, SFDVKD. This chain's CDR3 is CATSDTGTGVAQPQHF. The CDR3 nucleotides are TGTGCCACCAGTGACACCGGGACAGGAGTTGCTCAGCCCCAGCATTTT.

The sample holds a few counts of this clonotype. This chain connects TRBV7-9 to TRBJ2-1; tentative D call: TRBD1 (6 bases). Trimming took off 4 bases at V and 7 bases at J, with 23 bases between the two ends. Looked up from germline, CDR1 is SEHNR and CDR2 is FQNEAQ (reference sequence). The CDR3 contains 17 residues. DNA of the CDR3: TGTGCCAGCAGCTCAGGGGACGGGACCCCAATGGGGAATGAGCAGTTCTTC. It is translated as CASSSGDGTPMGNEQFF.

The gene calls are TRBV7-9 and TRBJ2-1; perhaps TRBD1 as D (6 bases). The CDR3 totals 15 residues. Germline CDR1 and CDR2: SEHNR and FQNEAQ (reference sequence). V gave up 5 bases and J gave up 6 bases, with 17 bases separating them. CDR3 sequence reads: CASSVGGGVANEQFF. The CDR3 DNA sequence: TGTGCCAGCAGCGTAGGGGGTGGAGTGGCCAATGAGCAGTTCTTC. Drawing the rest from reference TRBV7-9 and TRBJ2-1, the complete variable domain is DTGVSQNPRHKITKRGQNVTFRCDPISEHNRLYWYRQTLGQGPEFLTYFQNEAQLEKSRLLSDRFSAERPKGSFSTLEIQRTEQGDSAMYLCASSVGGGVANEQFFGPGTRLTVL.

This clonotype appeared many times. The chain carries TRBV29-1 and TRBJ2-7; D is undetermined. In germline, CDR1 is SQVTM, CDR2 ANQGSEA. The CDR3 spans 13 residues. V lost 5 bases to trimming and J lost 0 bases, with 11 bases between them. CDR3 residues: CSVIAASSYEQYF. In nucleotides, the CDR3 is TGCAGCGTTATCGCCGCGAGCTCCTACGAGCAGTACTTC.